This record looks at one TCR beta chain sequence and its context. This clone is a singleton in its sample. Its cognate antigen has yet to be identified. No much larger clone is present one base from it, and per-base qualities are unavailable. Collaborating institutions collected whole blood in K2EDTA tubes following their own protocols. For TCRbeta analysis, collaborator samples were shipped as frozen whole blood, as isolated PBMCs, or as DNA extracted from either sample type. This entry is derived from a study of blood T cell repertoires in COVID-19 (dated by TCRdb to the early 2020s). At the level of the whole study: Samples covering the acute and convalescent phases of COVID-19 were provided by collaborators in the United States, Italy and Spain. The material from the prospective study consisted of cDNA or gDNA derived from T cells, B-cell-depleted T cells, or PBMCs. The dataset comprised deeply sampled blood TCRbeta repertoires from subjects exposed to, actively infected with, or recovered from COVID-19. The repertoires were released in a freely available public database intended as a resource for research on the immune response to SARS-CoV-2. Samples were obtained from the ongoing ImmuneRACE study (first 160 participants) and from 1,000 to 1,500 subjects provided by 6 global collaborators. The sample metadata nearly always contained a de-identified subject ID, COVID-19 status, age in years and sex. Where available, HLA class I and class II types were taken from metadata supplied by the sample provider and were not determined by assay-based typing. The full study reports these points: The amount of clinical and demographic metadata varied by source and participant and was provided uncurated.

The CDR3 sequence holds 15 residues, the cysteine and phenylalanine included. Just CDR3 DNA is preserved here, 45 bases in frame from base 1. CDR1 and CDR2 (SGHNT, YYREEE) derive from the germline V gene (reference sequence). The V end loses 0 bases and the J end loses 4 bases, and a stretch of 12 bases separates them. TCRbeta CDR3 regions were amplified from genomic DNA by means of the immunoSEQ Assay, a bias-controlled multiplex PCR. In the original analysis: Nucleated cell counts per sample were estimated from amplification of reference gene primers within the assay. Sequence reads were collapsed and filtered to measure the absolute abundance of every unique TCRbeta CDR3 rearrangement. For each sample, productive Simpson clonality was calculated as the square root of Simpson's diversity index over productive rearrangements. Held by TCRdb, this immuneACCESS table contains in-frame sequences only and omits some clones. Under half of the omission traces to an unresolved V gene where checked; the cause of the rest is unknown. The V and J calls and the clone size are those of that table, but D and trimming were determined from the DNA. The sample data list about 87,000 clones, and 70% to 90% of these were observed just once. The top ten hold 7% to 9% of the sample.

Sequencing was performed on peripheral blood. The source is a human donor with acute or convalescent COVID-19. The donor label of this sample is uncertain. The chain uses TRBV5-4 and TRBJ2-3; TRBD1 might be the D gene, on 5 matching bases. The sequenced DNA is TGTGCCAGCAGCTTGGTAGGGGTTTTGTCAGATACGCAGTATTTT. Its coded protein is CASSLVGVLSDTQYF.